Shown below are 20 T cell receptor beta chains from a single sample sequenced in a study of T-cell reconstitution after alpha-beta-depleted transplantation in children (dated by TCRdb to the mid-2010s). The meaning of the sample's treatment or condition label: allogeneic hematopoietic cell transplantation with graft depleted of TCRalphabeta T cells and CD19 B cells. Library generation was performed with PCR. The reads were generated on an Illumina HiSeq 2500. TCR library preparation used molecular barcoding, with unique molecular identifiers applied to normalize quantification of the TCRbeta repertoire. TCRdb handled the public reads itself, with Q25 trimming in fastp and clone calling in MiXCR, and kept productive beta chains. Rows are unified per CDR3 protein, each entry keeping the most common DNA and genes. The sample has about 470,000 distinct CDR3 sequences on record, approximately 41% of them singletons. The ten largest clones take up 25% to 30% of the sample.

The sequences come from PBMCs, collected before TCRalphabeta/CD19-depleted stem cell transplant. The receptors were sampled from a girl aged 2 to 10 with aplastic anemia, due to receive a stem cell transplant.

This chain uses TRBV5-1 with TRBJ2-5; 9 nucleotides align to TRBD1. The V gene end was trimmed by 4 bases and the J gene end by 3 bases; junction bases not matched to a gene: 4. This CDR3 is built from 14 residues. Germline V CDR1 and CDR2: SGHRS, YFSETQ. The CDR3 DNA reads as TGCGCCAGCAGCGCGACAGGGGGGAAAGAGACCCAGTACTTC. Translating gives CASSATGGKETQYF.

This clonotype was detected only a few times. Possible read error: a much larger clone is one base away. The chain joins TRBV20-1 to TRBJ2-5, with 8 bases aligning to TRBD2. The CDR3 totals 16 residues. Germline-derived CDR1 and CDR2 are DFQATT and SNEGSKA (reference sequence). The V gene end was trimmed by 5 bases and the J gene end by 4 bases; junction bases not matched to a gene: 15. Written as DNA, the CDR3 is TGCAGTGCTGACGCCGGCGGGAGGAGATTCAGAGAGACCCAGTACTTC. The encoded protein is CSADAGGRRFRETQYF.

In this sample, this clonotype turned up many times. The V and J genes are TRBV7-9 and TRBJ1-1; D perhaps matches TRBD1 (5 bases). The length of the CDR3 is 15 residues. Trimming stripped 5 bases from V and 1 base from J, with 14 bases between. Germline-derived CDR1 and CDR2 are SEHNR and FQNEAQ (reference sequence). In DNA, the CDR3 is TGTGCCAGCAGCCTTCGGGACGGATCGAACACTGAAGCTTTCTTT. The encoded protein is CASSLRDGSNTEAFF.

Only one count was recorded for this clonotype. DNA of the CDR3: TGTGCCAGCAAACACGAAGCGACAGATACGCAGTATTTT. Translation: CASKHEATDTQYF. This chain links TRBV12-3 or TRBV12-4 with TRBJ2-3; no reliable D call. The length of the CDR3 is 13 residues. Trimming removed 7 bases from V and 3 bases from J, with 11 bases in between.

This clonotype has just a few counts. This sequence joins TRBV15 and TRBJ2-1; 13 nucleotides line up with TRBD2. The CDR3 is 17 amino acids. V shed 5 bases and J 8 bases; nucleotides not matched to a gene: 12. Germline V gene lookup returns CDR1 LNHNV and CDR2 YYDKDF (reference sequence). The CDR3 protein is CATSGPTLAGGPDEQFF. The CDR3 DNA reads TGTGCCACCAGCGGGCCCACACTAGCGGGAGGGCCGGATGAGCAGTTCTTC.

The sample holds many counts of this clonotype. The rearrangement joins TRBV2 to TRBJ2-5; the D is unclear. This CDR3 has 11 residues. V was clipped by 6 bases and J by 5 bases, with 7 bases between them. CDR1 SNHLY and CDR2 FYNNEI come from the germline V gene. This chain's CDR3 is CASSYEETQYF. The DNA of the CDR3 is TGTGCCAGCAGCTACGAGGAGACCCAGTACTTC.

With regard to this clonotype: A much larger clone sits a single nucleotide away, making a read error possible. This chain uses TRBV7-2 with TRBJ2-7, with D unresolved. V dropped 10 bases and J dropped 0 bases, with 10 bases sitting between them. Germline assignment: CDR1 SGHTA and CDR2 FQGNSA. CDR3 length: 12 amino acids. CDR3 coding DNA: TGTGCCACCAAGGGCAGCTCCTACGAGCAGTACTTC. Protein sequence: CATKGSSYEQYF. The full variable domain, with the rest looked up from reference TRBV7-2 and TRBJ2-7, is GAGVSQSPSNKVTEKGKDVELRCDPISGHTALYWYRQSLGQGLEFLIYFQGNSAPDKSGLPSDRFSAERTGGSVSTLTIQRTQQEDSAVYLCATKGSSYEQYFGPGTRLTVT.

This clonotype was found many times. The J gene is TRBJ1-4, the V gene TRBV7-9; the match to TRBD1 covers 8 bases. The germline gives CDR1 SEHNR, CDR2 FQNEAQ (reference sequence). The junction had 13 bases not matched to a gene; V was cut back by 5 bases and J by 8 bases. The CDR3 contains 16 residues. The chain's CDR3 is CASSPPVGTGREKLFF. CDR3 DNA: TGTGCCAGCAGCCCCCCGGTCGGGACAGGTCGGGAAAAACTGTTTTTT.

The chain couples TRBV12-3 or TRBV12-4 to TRBJ2-7; D may be TRBD1 or TRBD2 (5 bases each). This CDR3 comprises 15 residues. Trimming cost V 5 bases and J 5 bases, with 19 bases left between them. CDR3 coding DNA: TGTGCCAGCAGTCCCTCTGGGGGAGTGGGCGACGAGCAGTACTTC. Translated, it gives CASSPSGGVGDEQYF.

The table lists this clonotype with a few counts. The chain combines TRBV20-1 with TRBJ2-3; 10 bases align to TRBD2. J was trimmed by 4 bases and V by 4 bases; bases with no gene match: 5. CDR1 DFQATT and CDR2 SNEGSKA come from the germline V gene (reference sequence). The CDR3 spans 14 residues. CDR3 nucleotide sequence: TGCAGTGCTACCCTAGCGGGAGTTGCAGATACGCAGTATTTT. Translated: CSATLAGVADTQYF.

The rearrangement uses TRBV29-1 and TRBJ2-1, with unresolved D. The CDR3 has 14 amino acids. Between the trimmed V and J ends, which lost 4 bases and 3 bases, there was a span of 13 bases. Per the germline V gene, CDR1 is SQVTM and CDR2 is ANQGSEA. Here the CDR3 DNA reads TGCAGCGTTGTAGGTCCTCTACTCTACAATGAGCAGTTCTTC. Protein product: CSVVGPLLYNEQFF.

The sample holds a few counts of this clonotype. The CDR3 nucleotides are TGTGCCAGCAGCTTAGCGGGTCCAGGGGAGCAGTACTTC. It codes for CASSLAGPGEQYF. This sequence joins TRBV7-9 and TRBJ2-7, with D possibly TRBD1 on 5 matching bases. The ends were cut back, 0 bases at V and 7 bases at J, with 10 bases in the middle. CDR1 SEHNR and CDR2 FQNEAQ come from the germline V gene (reference sequence). The CDR3 is 13 amino acids.

This clonotype was recorded at least ten times. This chain uses TRBV29-1 with TRBJ1-5; D remains ambiguous. Germline V gene data show CDR1 as SQVTM and CDR2 as ANQGSEA. V was shortened by 7 bases and J by 3 bases, with 13 bases between the two germline ends. The CDR3 is 13 residues long. CDR3 protein: CSALVGSNQPQHF. The CDR3 DNA reads as TGCAGCGCCCTCGTGGGGTCCAATCAGCCCCAGCATTTT.

This clonotype was counted a single time. One junction end disagrees with the germline gene, perhaps due to a read error. The rearrangement links TRBV12-5 to TRBJ2-1; TRBD2 matches at 12 bases. Germline CDR1 reads LGHNT; CDR2 reads FRNRAP. This CDR3 spans 16 amino acids. The CDR3 region is CVSGHPPTSGGNEQFF. The CDR3 DNA sequence: TGTGTTAGTGGGCACCCACCGACTAGCGGGGGCAATGAGCAGTTCTTC.

The CDR3 loop reads CASSRSDLYEQYF. CDR3 DNA: TGCGCCAGCAGCCGCTCGGACCTCTACGAGCAGTACTTC. The chain uses TRBV4-1 and TRBJ2-7; no reliable D call. Germline lookup yields CDR1 MGHRA and CDR2 YSYEKL. This CDR3 contains 13 residues. The V end was cut by 4 bases, the J end by 3 bases, with 10 bases between.

The chain is built from TRBV20-1 and TRBJ2-7; D might be TRBD2 (5 bases). The CDR3 length is 15 residues. Looked up from germline, CDR1 is DFQATT and CDR2 is SNEGSKA (reference sequence). V was clipped by 6 bases and J by 5 bases, with 23 bases between them. For the CDR3, the DNA is TGCAGTGCCAAAAAGGGTAGTACTTGGACTGACGAGCAGTACTTC. It specifies CSAKKGSTWTDEQYF.

This clonotype has only a few counts. This rearrangement joins TRBV7-9 to TRBJ1-1; tentative D call: TRBD1 (5 bases). Trimming stripped 4 bases from V and 4 bases from J, with 16 bases between. Germline CDR1 SEHNR, CDR2 FQNEAQ (reference sequence). This CDR3 comprises 15 residues. For the CDR3, the DNA is TGTGCCAGCAGCTCAAAAGGGGATCGGGGCACTGAAGCTTTCTTT. This sequence encodes CASSSKGDRGTEAFF.

Ten or more counts support this clonotype. J is TRBJ1-1 and V is TRBV10-3; D perhaps matches TRBD1 (5 bases). Germline CDR1 reads ENHRY; CDR2 reads SYGVKD. This CDR3 spans 13 amino acids. Trimming stripped 4 bases from V and 4 bases from J, with 10 bases between. DNA for the CDR3: TGTGCCATCAGTGGCATTGGGGCCACTGAAGCTTTCTTT. Its protein product is CAISGIGATEAFF.

The chain joins TRBV30 to TRBJ1-5; TRBD1 matches 8 bases. Germline lookup yields CDR1 GTSNPN and CDR2 SVGIG (reference sequence). The V and J ends lost 2 bases and 0 bases, in that order; junction bases with no gene match: 12. The CDR3 is made up of 18 amino acids. Written as DNA, the CDR3 is TGTGCCTGGAGTAGGGACAGGCGTCCAGGGAATAGCAATCAGCCCCAGCATTTT. Translated: CAWSRDRRPGNSNQPQHF.

There are a few counts of this clonotype. The chain is built from TRBV7-3 and TRBJ2-1; the match to TRBD1 covers 9 bases. The V gene's germline CDR1 is SGHTA and CDR2 FQGTGA. The CDR3 is made up of 17 amino acids. Germline trimming cut 5 bases from V and 2 bases from J; bases unmatched to any gene: 10. The CDR3 nucleotides are TGTGCCAGCAGCCAAAGTAGGGGACAGGGAACCTACAATGAGCAGTTCTTC. Its protein product is CASSQSRGQGTYNEQFF.